This T cell receptor beta chain was recovered during a study of blood T cell repertoires in COVID-19. At the level of the study: COVID-19 samples, acute and convalescent, were from the United States, Italy and Spain. Sample material is recorded as cDNA or gDNA derived from T cells, B-cell-depleted T cells, or PBMCs.

Germline CDR1 and CDR2: LNHDA and SQIVND (reference sequence). The CDR3 is 14 residues long. Trimming took 6 bases from V and 6 from J; bases not matched to a gene: 7. Method: immunoSEQ multiplex PCR; TCRdb's copy keeps in-frame clones and lacks some. The repertoire includes 90,000 to 150,000 clones, 85% of them detected once, and under 13% sits in the top ten. Sequences were obtained from peripheral blood. This TCR was recovered from a man aged 80 or over with acute or convalescent COVID-19. The chain carries TRBV19 and TRBJ1-5, with 8 bases aligning to TRBD1. The CDR3 loop reads CASRPGGESQPQHF. CDR3 sequence (DNA): TGTGCCAGTAGACCAGGGGGCGAGAGTCAGCCCCAGCATTTT.